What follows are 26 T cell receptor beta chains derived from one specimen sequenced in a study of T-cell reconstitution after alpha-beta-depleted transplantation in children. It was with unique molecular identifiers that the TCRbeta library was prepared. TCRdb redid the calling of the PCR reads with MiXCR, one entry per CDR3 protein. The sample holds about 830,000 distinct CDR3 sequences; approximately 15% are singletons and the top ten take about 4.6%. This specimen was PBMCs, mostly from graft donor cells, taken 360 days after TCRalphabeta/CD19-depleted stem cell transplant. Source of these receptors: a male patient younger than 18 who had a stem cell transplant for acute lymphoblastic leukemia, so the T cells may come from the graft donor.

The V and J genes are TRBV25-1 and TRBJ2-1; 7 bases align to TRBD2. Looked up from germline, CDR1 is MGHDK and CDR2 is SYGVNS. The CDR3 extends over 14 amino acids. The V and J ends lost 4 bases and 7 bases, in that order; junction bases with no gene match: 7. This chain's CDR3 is CASSAWDYENEQFF. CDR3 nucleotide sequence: TGTGCCAGCAGTGCCTGGGACTACGAGAATGAGCAGTTCTTC.

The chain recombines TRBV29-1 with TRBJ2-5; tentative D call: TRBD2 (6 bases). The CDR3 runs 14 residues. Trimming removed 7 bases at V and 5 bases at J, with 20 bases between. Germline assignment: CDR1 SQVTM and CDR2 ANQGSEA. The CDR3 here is CSAAGTGGWETQYF. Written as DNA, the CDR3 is TGCAGCGCTGCCGGCACCGGGGGATGGGAGACCCAGTACTTC.

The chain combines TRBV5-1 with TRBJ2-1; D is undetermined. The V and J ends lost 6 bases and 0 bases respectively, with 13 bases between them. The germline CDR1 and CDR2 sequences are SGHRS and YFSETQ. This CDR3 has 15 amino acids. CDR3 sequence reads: CASTAQETSYNEQFF. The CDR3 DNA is TGCGCCAGCACAGCTCAGGAGACCTCCTACAATGAGCAGTTCTTC. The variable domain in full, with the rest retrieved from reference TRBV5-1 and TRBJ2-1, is KAGVTQTPRYLIKTRGQQVTLSCSPISGHRSVSWYQQTPGQGLQFLFEYFSETQRNKGNFPGRFSGRQFSNSRSEMNVSTLELGDSALYLCASTAQETSYNEQFFGPGTRLTVL.

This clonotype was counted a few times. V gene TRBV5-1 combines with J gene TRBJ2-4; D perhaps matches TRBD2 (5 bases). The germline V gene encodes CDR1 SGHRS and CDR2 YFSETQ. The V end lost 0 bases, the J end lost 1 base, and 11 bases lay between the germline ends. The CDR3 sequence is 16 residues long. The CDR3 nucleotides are TGCGCCAGCAGCTTGGACGCCGGCGGGGCCAAAAACATTCAGTACTTC. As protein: CASSLDAGGAKNIQYF.

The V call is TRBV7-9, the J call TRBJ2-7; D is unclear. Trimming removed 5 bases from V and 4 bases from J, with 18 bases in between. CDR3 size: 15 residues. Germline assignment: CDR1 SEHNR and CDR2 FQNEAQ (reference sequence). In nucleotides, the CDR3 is TGTGCCAGCAGCCAAGGTTGGATTCTTGGGTACGAGCAGTACTTC. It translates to CASSQGWILGYEQYF.

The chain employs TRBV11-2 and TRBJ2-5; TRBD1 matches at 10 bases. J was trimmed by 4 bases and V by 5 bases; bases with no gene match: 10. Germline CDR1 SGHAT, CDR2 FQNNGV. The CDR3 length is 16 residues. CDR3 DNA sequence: TGTGCCAGCAGCGCCCCCGGGACAGGGGTCGGAGAGACCCAGTACTTC. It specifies CASSAPGTGVGETQYF.

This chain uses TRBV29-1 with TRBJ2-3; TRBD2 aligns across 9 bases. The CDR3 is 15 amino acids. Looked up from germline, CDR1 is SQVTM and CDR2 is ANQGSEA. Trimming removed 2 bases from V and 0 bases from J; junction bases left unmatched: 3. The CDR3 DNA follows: TGCAGCGTTGAACTCCTAGCGGGGAGCACAGATACGCAGTATTTT. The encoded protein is CSVELLAGSTDTQYF.

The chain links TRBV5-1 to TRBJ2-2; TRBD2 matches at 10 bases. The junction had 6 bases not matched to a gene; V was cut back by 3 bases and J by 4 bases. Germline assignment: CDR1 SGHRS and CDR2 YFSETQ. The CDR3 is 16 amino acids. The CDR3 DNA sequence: TGCGCCAGCAGCTCGCTAGCGGGAGTAGGCACCGGGGAGCTGTTTTTT. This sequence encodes CASSSLAGVGTGELFF. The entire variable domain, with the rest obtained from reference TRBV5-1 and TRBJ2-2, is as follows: KAGVTQTPRYLIKTRGQQVTLSCSPISGHRSVSWYQQTPGQGLQFLFEYFSETQRNKGNFPGRFSGRQFSNSRSEMNVSTLELGDSALYLCASSSLAGVGTGELFFGEGSRLTVL.

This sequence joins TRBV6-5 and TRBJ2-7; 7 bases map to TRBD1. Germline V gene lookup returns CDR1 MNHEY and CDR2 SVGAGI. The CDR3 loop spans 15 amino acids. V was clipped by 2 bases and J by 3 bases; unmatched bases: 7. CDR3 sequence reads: CASSYPARQGYEQYF. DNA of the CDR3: TGTGCCAGCAGTTACCCCGCCCGACAGGGCTACGAGCAGTACTTC.

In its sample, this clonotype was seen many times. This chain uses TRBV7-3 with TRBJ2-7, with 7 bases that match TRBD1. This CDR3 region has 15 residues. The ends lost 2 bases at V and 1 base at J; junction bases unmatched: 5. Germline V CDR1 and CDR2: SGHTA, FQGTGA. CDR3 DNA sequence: TGTGCCAGCAGCTTAGGTGGGGACAGTTCCTACGAGCAGTACTTC. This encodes CASSLGGDSSYEQYF.

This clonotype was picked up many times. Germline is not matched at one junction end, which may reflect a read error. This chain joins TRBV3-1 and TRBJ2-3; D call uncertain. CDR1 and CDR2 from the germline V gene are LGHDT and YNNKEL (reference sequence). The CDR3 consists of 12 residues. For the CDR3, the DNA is TGCGCCAGCAGCCACACCACAGATACGCAGTATTTT. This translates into CASSHTTDTQYF.

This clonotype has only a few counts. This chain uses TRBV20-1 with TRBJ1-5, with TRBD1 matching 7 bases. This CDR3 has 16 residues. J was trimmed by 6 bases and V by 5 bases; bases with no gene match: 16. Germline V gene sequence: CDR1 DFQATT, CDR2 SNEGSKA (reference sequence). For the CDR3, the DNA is TGCAGTGCTCCTCCGATCGGGCAGGGGGAGGGTCAGCCCCAGCATTTT. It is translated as CSAPPIGQGEGQPQHF.

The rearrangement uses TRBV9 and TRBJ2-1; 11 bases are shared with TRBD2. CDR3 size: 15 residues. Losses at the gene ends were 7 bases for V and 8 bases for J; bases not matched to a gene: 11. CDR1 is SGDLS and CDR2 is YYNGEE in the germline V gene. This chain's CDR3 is CASHQRTSGFDEQFF. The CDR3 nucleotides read TGTGCCAGCCACCAGAGGACTAGCGGGTTTGATGAGCAGTTCTTC.

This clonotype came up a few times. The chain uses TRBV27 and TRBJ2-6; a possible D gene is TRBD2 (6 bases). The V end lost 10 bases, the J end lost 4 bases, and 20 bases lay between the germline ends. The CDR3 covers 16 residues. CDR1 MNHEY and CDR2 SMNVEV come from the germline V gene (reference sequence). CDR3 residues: CATTHGEAMGANVLTF. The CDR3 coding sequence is TGTGCCACGACCCACGGGGAGGCTATGGGGGCCAACGTCCTGACTTTC.

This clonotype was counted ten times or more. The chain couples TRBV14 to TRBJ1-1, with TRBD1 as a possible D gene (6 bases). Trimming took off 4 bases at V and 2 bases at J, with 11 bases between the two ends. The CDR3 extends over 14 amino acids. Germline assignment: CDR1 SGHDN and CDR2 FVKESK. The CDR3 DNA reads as TGTGCCAGCAGCCTTACAGGGACCAACACTGAAGCTTTCTTT. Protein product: CASSLTGTNTEAFF.

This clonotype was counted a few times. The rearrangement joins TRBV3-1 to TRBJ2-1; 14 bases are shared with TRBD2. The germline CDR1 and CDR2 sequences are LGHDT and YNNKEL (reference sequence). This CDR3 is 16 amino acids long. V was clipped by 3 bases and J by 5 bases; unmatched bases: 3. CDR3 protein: CASSHRLAGGNNEQFF. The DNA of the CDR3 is TGTGCCAGCAGCCACCGACTAGCGGGAGGGAACAATGAGCAGTTCTTC.

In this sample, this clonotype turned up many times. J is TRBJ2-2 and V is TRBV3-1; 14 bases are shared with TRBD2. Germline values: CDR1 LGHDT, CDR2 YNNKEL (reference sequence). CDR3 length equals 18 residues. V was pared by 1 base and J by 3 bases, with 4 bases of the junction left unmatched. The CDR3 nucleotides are TGTGCCAGCAGCCAAGCCCTGGGACTAGCGGGAGACACCGGGGAGCTGTTTTTT. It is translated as CASSQALGLAGDTGELFF.

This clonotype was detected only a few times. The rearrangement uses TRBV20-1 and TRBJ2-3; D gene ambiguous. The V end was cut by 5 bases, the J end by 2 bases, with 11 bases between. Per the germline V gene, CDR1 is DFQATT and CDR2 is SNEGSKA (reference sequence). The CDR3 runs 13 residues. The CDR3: CSAHLGSTDTQYF. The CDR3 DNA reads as TGCAGTGCTCACCTGGGGTCCACAGATACGCAGTATTTT.

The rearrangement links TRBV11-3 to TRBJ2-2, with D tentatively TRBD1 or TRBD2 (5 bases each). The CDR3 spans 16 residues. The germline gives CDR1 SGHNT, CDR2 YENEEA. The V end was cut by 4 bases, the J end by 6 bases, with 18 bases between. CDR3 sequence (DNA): TGTGCCAGCAGCTCACCGTGGGGGAGTAAGGCCGGGGAGCTGTTTTTT. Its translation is CASSSPWGSKAGELFF.

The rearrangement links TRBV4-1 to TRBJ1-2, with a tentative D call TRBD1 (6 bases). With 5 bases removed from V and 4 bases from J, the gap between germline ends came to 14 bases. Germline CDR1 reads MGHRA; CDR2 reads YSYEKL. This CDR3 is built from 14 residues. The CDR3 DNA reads TGCGCCAGCAGCGCGCTTGGACAGAGCTATGGCTACACCTTC. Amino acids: CASSALGQSYGYTF.

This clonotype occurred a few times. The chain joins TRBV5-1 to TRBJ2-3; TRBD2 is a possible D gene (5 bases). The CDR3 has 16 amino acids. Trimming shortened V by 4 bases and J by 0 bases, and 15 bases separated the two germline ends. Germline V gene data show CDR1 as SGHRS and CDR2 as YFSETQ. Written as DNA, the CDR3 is TGCGCCAGCAGCACCGGACCGCTAGCTAGCACAGATACGCAGTATTTT. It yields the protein CASSTGPLASTDTQYF.

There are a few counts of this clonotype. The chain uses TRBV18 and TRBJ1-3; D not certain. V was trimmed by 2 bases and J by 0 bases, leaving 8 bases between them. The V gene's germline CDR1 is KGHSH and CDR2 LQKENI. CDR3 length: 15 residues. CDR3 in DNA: TGTGCCAGCTCACCAACGACGGACTCTGGAAACACCATATATTTT. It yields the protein CASSPTTDSGNTIYF.

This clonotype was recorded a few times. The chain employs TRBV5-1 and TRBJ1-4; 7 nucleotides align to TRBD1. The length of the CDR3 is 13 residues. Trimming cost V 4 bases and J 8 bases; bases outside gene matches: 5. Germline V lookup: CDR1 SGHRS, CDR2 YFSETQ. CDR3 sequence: CASSGTAKEKLFF. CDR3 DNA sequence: TGCGCCAGCAGCGGGACAGCAAAAGAAAAACTGTTTTTT.

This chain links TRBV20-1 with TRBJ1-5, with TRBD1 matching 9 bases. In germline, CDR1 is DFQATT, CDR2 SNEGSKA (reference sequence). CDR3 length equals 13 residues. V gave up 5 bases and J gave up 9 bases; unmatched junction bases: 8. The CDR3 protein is CSALRDRDRPQHF. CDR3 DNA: TGCAGTGCTCTCCGGGACAGGGATCGGCCCCAGCATTTT.

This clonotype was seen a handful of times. DNA of the CDR3: TGCGCCAGCAGCTTGCGTATGGGACAGAACACTGAAGCTTTCTTT. It yields the protein CASSLRMGQNTEAFF. The rearrangement joins TRBV5-1 to TRBJ1-1; a possible D gene is TRBD1 (6 bases). This CDR3 contains 15 residues. Trimming removed 1 base from V and 1 base from J, with 11 bases in between. Germline V gene sequence: CDR1 SGHRS, CDR2 YFSETQ.

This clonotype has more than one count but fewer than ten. The CDR3 DNA sequence: TGTGCCAGCAGTGTACGGACTAGCGGTAACTACGAGCAGTACTTC. This gives the protein CASSVRTSGNYEQYF. This chain links TRBV12-3 or TRBV12-4 with TRBJ2-7; 10 bases fit TRBD2. V gave up 5 bases and J gave up 3 bases; unmatched junction bases: 7. The CDR3 totals 15 residues.